These 16 T cell receptor beta chains came from one sample sequenced in a study of blood T cells in healthy people across ages. It was with a sample-barcoded 5' primer and a J-beta primer mix that a second PCR of about 7 to 12 cycles was run. TCRdb reanalysed the 5' RACE reads using MiXCR and keeps one entry per CDR3 protein. This sample has over a million distinct CDR3 sequences, with about 45% found just once. The sequenced sample was blood. Receptors originate from a woman under 30 in good health.

This clonotype was detected only once. The V call is TRBV4-3, the J call TRBJ2-1, with D possibly called TRBD1 or TRBD2 (6 bases each). The ends were cut back, 6 bases at V and 4 bases at J, with 13 bases in the middle. The germline V gene encodes CDR1 LGHNA and CDR2 YSLEER. The CDR3 sequence is 14 residues long. The CDR3 nucleotides are TGCGCCAGCAGTAGACAGGAGGGTTACAATGAGCAGTTCTTC. As protein: CASSRQEGYNEQFF.

This clonotype was detected only a few times. The chain carries TRBV7-9 and TRBJ1-2; D remains unclear. The CDR3 spans 14 residues. Trimming pared 2 bases from V and 3 bases from J, leaving 10 bases between. Germline V gene sequence: CDR1 SEHNR, CDR2 FQNEAQ (reference sequence). For the CDR3, the DNA is TGTGCCAGCAGCTTAAGACTGGGAGACTATGGCTACACCTTC. Protein product: CASSLRLGDYGYTF.

This clonotype was counted ten times or more. The rearrangement links TRBV4-1 to TRBJ2-7; 7 bases fit TRBD2. This CDR3 comprises 15 residues. CDR1 is MGHRA, CDR2 YSYEKL, per germline. Trimming took 4 bases from V and 3 from J; bases not matched to a gene: 9. CDR3 nucleotides: TGCGCCAGCAGCCTTTTTCAGGGACTACACTACGAGCAGTACTTC. This codes for CASSLFQGLHYEQYF.

The chain joins TRBV6-2 or TRBV6-3 to TRBJ2-1; TRBD2 matches at 8 bases. The CDR3 contains 14 residues. Germline V gives CDR1 MNHEY, CDR2 SVGEGT. Unmatched junction bases numbered 5, after V lost 4 bases and J lost 6 bases. The CDR3 DNA is TGTGCCAGCAGTTCGGGACTAGGAGTCAATGAGCAGTTCTTC. Translation gives CASSSGLGVNEQFF.

V usage is TRBV9 and J usage is TRBJ2-3, with D maybe TRBD2 (7 bases). Germline V gene lookup returns CDR1 SGDLS and CDR2 YYNGEE. This CDR3 has 17 residues. V shed 2 bases and J shed 5 bases, with 21 bases lying between them. The CDR3 is CASSVPRGGSFIDTQYF. The CDR3 DNA is TGTGCCAGCAGCGTCCCCAGGGGCGGGAGCTTTATAGATACGCAGTATTTT.

In regard to this clonotype: A junction end diverges from the germline sequence, so it may reflect a read error. This sequence joins TRBV3-1 and TRBJ2-1; tentatively, D is TRBD2 (6 bases). This CDR3 comprises 14 residues. Germline values: CDR1 LGHDT, CDR2 YNNKEL (reference sequence). CDR3 protein: CASNQRPLGGEQFF. CDR3 in DNA: TGTGCCAGCAACCAAAGACCCCTCGGAGGGGAGCAGTTCTTC.

This clonotype has a count of ten or more. The gene calls are TRBV6-5 and TRBJ1-2, with D hard to call. The CDR3 spans 13 residues. The germline V gene encodes CDR1 MNHEY and CDR2 SVGAGI. Trimming cost V 2 bases and J 3 bases, with 7 bases left between them. CDR3 sequence reads: CASSYNPDYGYTF. DNA for the CDR3: TGTGCCAGCAGTTACAATCCAGACTATGGCTACACCTTC.

This clonotype came up many times. The V call is TRBV27, the J call TRBJ1-1; 7 nucleotides match TRBD1. Per germline, CDR1 MNHEY and CDR2 SMNVEV (reference sequence). CDR3 size: 14 residues. Trimming took 3 bases from V and 5 from J; bases not matched to a gene: 6. CDR3 residues: CASSLQGGGTEAFF. The CDR3 nucleotides are TGTGCCAGCAGTTTGCAGGGGGGAGGAACTGAAGCTTTCTTT.

In its sample, this clonotype was seen a few times. V is TRBV20-1 and J is TRBJ2-6; 8 bases match TRBD1. CDR1 is DFQATT and CDR2 is SNEGSKA in the germline V gene (reference sequence). V was clipped by 3 bases and J by 2 bases; unmatched bases: 0. The CDR3 sequence is 14 residues long. The chain's CDR3 is CSARDRAGANVLTF. The CDR3 nucleotides are TGCAGTGCTAGGGACAGGGCTGGGGCCAACGTCCTGACTTTC.

The chain joins TRBV27 to TRBJ1-2; 7 positions match TRBD1. The J segment lost 7 bases and the V segment lost 5 bases, leaving 4 bases of the junction unmatched. Germline V gene sequence: CDR1 MNHEY, CDR2 SMNVEV (reference sequence). The CDR3 consists of 12 residues. The CDR3 coding sequence is TGTGCCAGCAGTGTGACAGGGATTGGCTACACCTTC. This encodes CASSVTGIGYTF.

The chain links TRBV5-1 to TRBJ2-5; unclear D gene. The length of the CDR3 is 15 residues. The germline V and J ends were trimmed by 0 bases and 6 bases, with 15 bases remaining between them. CDR1 and CDR2 (germline): SGHRS, YFSETQ. This chain's CDR3 is CASSLVGTSYQTQYF. Here the CDR3 DNA reads TGCGCCAGCAGCTTGGTGGGCACGTCGTATCAGACCCAGTACTTC.

This clonotype turned up a few times. The chain recombines TRBV15 with TRBJ1-2; D is undetermined. Trimming stripped 4 bases from V and 3 bases from J, with 9 bases between. The CDR3 is 13 amino acids. Germline assignment: CDR1 LNHNV and CDR2 YYDKDF (reference sequence). As DNA, the CDR3 is TGTGCCACCAGCACGAACACCTACTATGGCTACACCTTC. Protein sequence: CATSTNTYYGYTF.

The gene calls are TRBV6-5 and TRBJ2-2; 7 bases line up with TRBD1. V trimming: 4 bases; J trimming: 4 bases; junction bases outside the gene matches: 6. CDR1 MNHEY and CDR2 SVGAGI come from the germline V gene. This CDR3 is built from 15 residues. The CDR3 is CASSSDRDLTGELFF. In DNA form, the CDR3 reads TGTGCCAGCAGTTCCGACAGGGACCTCACCGGGGAGCTGTTTTTT.

The chain links TRBV7-2 to TRBJ1-2; D is possibly TRBD1 (6 bases). With 5 bases removed from V and 8 bases from J, the gap between germline ends came to 15 bases. The CDR3 is 13 residues long. Germline CDR1 and CDR2: SGHTA and FQGNSA. CDR3 sequence (DNA): TGTGCCAGCAGCCCTCAGGGGCTGGAAGGCTACACCTTC. Its protein is CASSPQGLEGYTF.

The V call is TRBV20-1, the J call TRBJ1-2; TRBD1 is a possible D gene (6 bases). The CDR3 consists of 12 residues. The germline CDR1 and CDR2 sequences are DFQATT and SNEGSKA (reference sequence). V was trimmed by 4 bases and J by 8 bases, leaving 14 bases between them. CDR3 nucleotide sequence: TGCAGTGCTACACTACAGGGTACGGGCTACACCTTC. Amino acids: CSATLQGTGYTF.

With regard to this clonotype: Germline and junction disagree at one end, which may indicate a read error. The rearrangement links TRBV12-3 or TRBV12-4 to TRBJ2-3; D is unresolved. The CDR3 contains 15 residues. Here the CDR3 reads CASSFIYDSTDTEYF. The CDR3 DNA sequence: TGTGCCAGCAGTTTTATATACGATAGCACAGATACGGAGTATTTT.